This T cell receptor beta chain stems from a study of shared clonotypes between healthy human individuals (dated by TCRdb to 2018 to 2020). For the wider study: The cohort comprised a couple of women and a few men aged 18 to 49 years. Per donor, three plates each were used for CD4 naive and CD4 memory, two for CD8 naive, and one for CD8 memory. To estimate repertoire size and how much clonotypes are shared between individuals, the study performed deep sequencing of blood TCR repertoires from 4 to 6 healthy adults. Different laboratories and diverse techniques were used to prepare libraries and sequence TCR repertoires, to increase sequencing depth and limit assay-specific biases. Leukapheresis yielded between about 0.9 and 9 billion PBMCs per donor.

As encoded in the germline V gene, CDR1 is KGHSH while CDR2 is LQKENI. Relative to germline, V is 0 bases shorter and J is 12 bases shorter, with 18 bases between their ends. The CDR3 goes from the cysteine to the phenylalanine over 15 residues. Just the 45-base CDR3 DNA is kept, in frame starting at base 1. Healthy HIV-negative adults with no recently reported acute infections or vaccinations were included as donors. Every donor was a Caucasian adult residing in Nashville, Tennessee, USA. Magnetic negative selection was used to enrich CD4+ T cells, after which naive cells were positively selected on CD45RA and the negative fraction became the memory subset. Blood was collected by leukapheresis, and PBMCs were isolated by Ficoll-Histopaque density gradient centrifugation and then cryopreserved in liquid nitrogen vapor phase. Purity and quantity of every magnetically sorted T cell population were checked by analytical flow cytometry. From each sorted fraction, genomic DNA was isolated and quantified by UV absorbance on a Nanodrop 2000c.

The investigation overall reported the following: Higher generation probabilities were observed for clonotypes shared by all four sorted-subset donors than for non-shared clonotypes. Incomplete sequencing was indicated by rarefaction of sorted-subset datasets, despite the large sequencing depth. The genetic and exposure-history diversity represented was limited by the small number of donors. Larger estimated clonotype richness was generally found for naive subsets than for memory subsets. Sampling was restricted to blood, and TCR repertoires in tissues likely differ from the TCR repertoires found in blood. Based on pairwise subsampling, the degree of clonotype sharing among donors was expected to be affected by sequencing depth. When several donors were compared, the shared fraction of clonotypes was around 5% for naive CD4, approximately 3.5% for naive CD8, more than 2% for memory CD4, and around 0.37% for memory CD8.

As to this clone: The specificity of this receptor is unknown. The sample holds no much larger clone one base away, and base qualities are not on file.

Using the deep immunoSEQ assay, multiplex PCR amplified TCR CDR3 regions from genomic DNA. Genomic DNA extracted from each cell subset was distributed evenly over all wells of several immunoSEQ 96-well plates, and each plate served as one replicate. For sorted subsets, 200 to 250 ng genomic DNA, equal to tens of thousands of T cell genomes, was loaded into each replicate PCR. Purified libraries were measured with a Qubit 3.0 fluorometer, size-checked on a Bioanalyzer 2100, and measured again with the KAPA Library Quantification kit. Every immunoSEQ 96-well plate was sequenced on a dedicated single-read 150-cycle Illumina NextSeq 550 flow cell. In the authors' own workflow: Because only junctional sequences without quality scores were contained in the immunoSEQ output, filtering matching that applied to full-length reads could not be performed. Sequences were annotated with PyIR, a Python wrapper for IgBLAST v1.9, using IMGT germline references to assign V/J genes and CDR3. Reads were removed for weak V/J assignments (E-value above 1e-6), missing CDR3, stop codons, out-of-frame junctions, or ambiguous translated residues. V3J clonotypes were defined by identical inferred V gene, J gene, and CDR3 amino acid sequence. Percentage overlap between repertoires was computed as shared unique clonotypes divided by the size of the smaller repertoire. Repertoire richness was assessed with RTK rarefaction, the Chao1 estimator, and Recon v2.1 estimates of unobserved clonotypes. Generation probabilities for all TCRbeta clonotypes obtained by the gDNA method from several donors were computed using OLGA. TCRdb holds this immuneACCESS table with in-frame rearrangements only. Some clones are missing; in checked studies, unresolved V genes explain under half, and the rest has no known cause. V and J calls and clone size come straight from that table; D and trimming were deduced from the DNA. This sample lists about 1 million clones; under 80% were detected once. Roughly 1.5% of the sample is held by the ten biggest clonotypes.

The sample taken for sequencing was memory CD4+ T cells sorted from blood. Per the publication, the cell subset or site label means: CD45RA-negative fraction. Recombination joined TRBV18 with TRBJ2-1; TRBD2 is possibly the D segment (6 matching bases). This TCR was sampled from a man aged 18 to 30 in good health. At the DNA level, the sequence is TGTGCCAGCTCACCACCCAGCAGGGAGGTTAGTCTGCAGTTCTTC. This encodes CASSPPSREVSLQFF.